Below, 29 T cell receptor beta chains from the same sample are listed, as sequenced in a study of OX40 agonist ivuxolimab in advanced cancers. The table came from immunoSEQ multiplex PCR; TCRdb's copy has only in-frame clones and leaves some out. The sample has several thousand clones; around 75% are singletons. The sequencing used CD4+ or CD8+ T cells sorted from blood, collected in a trial of the OX40 agonist ivuxolimab. The source of these receptors is an adult with an advanced solid tumor such as melanoma, head and neck, liver or kidney cancer.

This clone has a single count. The J gene is TRBJ2-3, the V gene TRBV27, with 10 bases that match TRBD1. Trimming removed 4 bases from V and 3 bases from J; junction bases left unmatched: 10. Germline CDR1 is MNHEY and CDR2 is SMNVEV (reference sequence). The CDR3 totals 17 residues. The CDR3 bases are TGTGCCAGCAGTTCCATGGGGGACAGGGGTAGGACAGATACGCAGTATTTT. Its protein product is CASSSMGDRGRTDTQYF.

The CDR3 loop is CASSLIGIGANVLTF. CDR3 nucleotides: TGTGCCAGCAGTTTAATCGGGATTGGGGCCAACGTCCTGACTTTC. The chain employs TRBV28 and TRBJ2-6; TRBD2 might be the D (5 bases). Looked up from germline, CDR1 is MDHEN and CDR2 is SYDVKM. Trimming left V 2 bases short and J 3 bases short, with 8 bases between. This CDR3 contains 15 residues.

The chain links TRBV4-1 to TRBJ1-4; D is perhaps TRBD1 (5 bases). Looked up from germline, CDR1 is MGHRA and CDR2 is YSYEKL. V was shortened by 0 bases and J by 6 bases, with 14 bases between the two germline ends. This CDR3 is 16 amino acids long. CDR3 DNA sequence: TGCGCCAGCAGCCAAGAGATGGGGGGAGGGGATGAAAAACTGTTTTTT. Amino acid sequence: CASSQEMGGGDEKLFF.

The chain uses TRBV7-2 and TRBJ1-2, with 9 bases fitting TRBD1. V gave up 5 bases and J gave up 4 bases; unmatched junction bases: 8. The CDR3 totals 15 residues. Germline V lookup: CDR1 SGHTA, CDR2 FQGNSA. This chain's CDR3 is CASSGLTGGGYGYTF. CDR3 nucleotides: TGTGCCAGCAGCGGATTGACAGGGGGAGGCTATGGCTACACCTTC.

This rearrangement joins TRBV7-9 to TRBJ1-3, with D tentatively TRBD1 (5 bases). Germline V lookup: CDR1 SEHNR, CDR2 FQNEAQ (reference sequence). The CDR3 extends over 15 amino acids. The ends were cut back, 6 bases at V and 4 bases at J, with 16 bases in the middle. The DNA for the CDR3 is TGTGCCAGCAGAAAGGGACCGATTCTAGGAAACACCATATATTTT. This encodes CASRKGPILGNTIYF.

The chain couples TRBV7-9 to TRBJ2-7; 8 positions match TRBD1. Germline CDR1 and CDR2: SEHNR and FQNEAQ (reference sequence). V lost 7 bases and J lost 3; bases outside the gene matches: 11. The CDR3 extends over 15 amino acids. For the CDR3, the DNA is TGTGCCAGCACCGAAGTCGGGACAGGCGGCTACGAGCAGTACTTC. Translation gives CASTEVGTGGYEQYF.

This clone was counted once. This chain joins TRBV6-5 and TRBJ1-1; TRBD1 might be the D (6 bases). CDR1 is MNHEY, CDR2 SVGAGI, per germline. V shed 2 bases and J shed 4 bases, with 8 bases lying between them. This CDR3 region has 13 residues. This CDR3 is CASSYLGGTEAFF. CDR3 bases: TGTGCCAGCAGTTACCTAGGGGGCACTGAAGCTTTCTTT.

The rearrangement joins TRBV30 to TRBJ1-1, with D unresolved. This CDR3 is built from 13 residues. Germline V gene lookup returns CDR1 GTSNPN and CDR2 SVGIG (reference sequence). V was shortened by 0 bases and J by 1 base, with 6 bases between the two germline ends. CDR3 sequence reads: CAWSVDPNTEAFF. The CDR3 DNA is TGTGCCTGGAGTGTTGACCCGAACACTGAAGCTTTCTTT.

This clone was observed once. The gene calls are TRBV11-1 and TRBJ2-2; TRBD1 matches at 10 bases. The CDR3 covers 14 residues. CDR1 SGHAT and CDR2 FQDESV come from the germline V gene (reference sequence). The junction had 4 bases not matched to a gene; V was cut back by 6 bases and J by 6 bases. The CDR3 DNA follows: TGTGCCAGCAGAAGGACAGGGGGGTCCGGGGAGCTGTTTTTT. It specifies CASRRTGGSGELFF.

This clone has more than one count but fewer than ten. The chain carries TRBV6-5 and TRBJ2-5; 7 nucleotides align to TRBD1. Germline loops: CDR1 MNHEY, CDR2 SVGAGI. Germline trimming cut 2 bases from V and 5 bases from J; bases unmatched to any gene: 11. The CDR3 has 16 residues. CDR3 in amino acids: CASSYLPGQARETQYF. CDR3 nucleotides: TGTGCCAGCAGTTACCTCCCCGGACAGGCCCGGGAGACCCAGTACTTC.

The chain carries TRBV30 and TRBJ1-2; tentative D call: TRBD1 (5 bases). The CDR3 runs 14 residues. The V gene's germline CDR1 is GTSNPN and CDR2 SVGIG (reference sequence). The germline V and J ends were trimmed by 1 base and 4 bases, with 13 bases remaining between them. CDR3 residues: CAWSAGTTGYGYTF. CDR3 in DNA: TGTGCCTGGAGTGCAGGGACGACTGGCTATGGCTACACCTTC.

V is TRBV27 and J is TRBJ1-6, with 7 bases identical to TRBD1. This CDR3 contains 15 residues. CDR1 and CDR2 from the germline V gene are MNHEY and SMNVEV (reference sequence). V shed 6 bases and J 7 bases; nucleotides not matched to a gene: 9. DNA for the CDR3: TGTGCCAGCAGAAACCGGGACAGTCGGAATTCACCCCTCCACTTT. Protein sequence: CASRNRDSRNSPLHF.

The gene calls are TRBV19 and TRBJ2-1, with D perhaps matching TRBD1 (6 bases). Germline CDR1 and CDR2: LNHDA and SQIVND (reference sequence). V lost 3 bases, J lost 3 bases, and 9 bases lay in between. The CDR3 runs to 14 residues. The CDR3 reads CASSMVGGYNEQFF. As DNA, the CDR3 is TGTGCCAGTAGTATGGTAGGGGGCTACAATGAGCAGTTCTTC.

V usage is TRBV6-5 and J usage is TRBJ2-2, with 10 bases aligning to TRBD1. J was trimmed by 6 bases and V by 6 bases; bases with no gene match: 7. The CDR3 has 15 amino acids. Germline V lookup: CDR1 MNHEY, CDR2 SVGAGI. The DNA for the CDR3 is TGTGCCAGCAGCCCTGGGACAGGGGACGCCGGGGAGCTGTTTTTT. The encoded protein is CASSPGTGDAGELFF.

The chain couples TRBV7-9 to TRBJ2-7; a possible D gene is TRBD2 (6 bases). Trimming pared 11 bases from V and 2 bases from J, leaving 16 bases between. CDR1 is SEHNR and CDR2 is FQNEAQ in the germline V gene (reference sequence). The CDR3 loop spans 13 amino acids. The CDR3 coding sequence is TGTGCCGTCCCCGGGGGAAGGCCCTACGAGCAGTACTTC. This sequence encodes CAVPGGRPYEQYF.

The chain carries TRBV10-2 and TRBJ1-2; D gene uncertain. Germline V gene sequence: CDR1 WSHSY, CDR2 SAAADI. CDR3 length equals 13 residues. Trimming stripped 3 bases from V and 6 bases from J, with 11 bases between. The chain's CDR3 is CASSDLSENGYTF. The DNA for the CDR3 is TGCGCCAGCAGTGACTTGTCCGAGAATGGCTACACCTTC.

V is TRBV27 and J is TRBJ2-7; no definite D call. The CDR3 covers 11 residues. The V gene lost 2 bases and the J gene lost 4 bases, with 3 bases spanning the gap. The germline V gene encodes CDR1 MNHEY and CDR2 SMNVEV (reference sequence). Written as DNA, the CDR3 is TGTGCCAGCAGTTTAGGGTACGAGCAGTACTTC. This encodes CASSLGYEQYF.

The chain uses TRBV29-1 and TRBJ2-2; 11 positions agree with TRBD2. CDR3 length: 17 amino acids. Per the germline V gene, CDR1 is SQVTM and CDR2 is ANQGSEA. V shed 4 bases, J shed 5 bases, and the junction held 12 bases outside the gene matches. The CDR3 reads CSVVLALAGGGTGELFF. CDR3 sequence (DNA): TGCAGCGTTGTACTGGCTCTAGCGGGGGGTGGGACCGGGGAGCTGTTTTTT.

The chain is built from TRBV6-6 and TRBJ2-7; D is undetermined. CDR3 length: 13 amino acids. V was clipped by 2 bases and J by 0 bases, with 5 bases between them. Germline CDR1 is MNHNY and CDR2 is SVGAGI (reference sequence). The CDR3 sequence is CASSYLGSYEQYF. CDR3 nucleotides: TGTGCCAGCAGTTACCTGGGCTCCTACGAGCAGTACTTC.

This chain connects TRBV29-1 to TRBJ2-2; no clear D. The CDR3 has 12 residues. Germline loops: CDR1 SQVTM, CDR2 ANQGSEA. Trimming removed 6 bases from V and 5 bases from J, with 10 bases in between. CDR3 protein: CSVAKETGELFF. CDR3 in DNA: TGCAGCGTCGCGAAGGAAACCGGGGAGCTGTTTTTT.

The chain is built from TRBV19 and TRBJ2-7; the match to TRBD2 covers 11 bases. This CDR3 is built from 15 residues. The V and J ends lost 3 bases and 3 bases, in that order; junction bases with no gene match: 4. CDR1 and CDR2 from the germline V gene are LNHDA and SQIVND (reference sequence). The CDR3 DNA sequence: TGTGCCAGTAGTATTCAAGGGACTAGCGGCTACGAGCAGTACTTC. It specifies CASSIQGTSGYEQYF.

V is TRBV9 and J is TRBJ2-7; D may correspond to TRBD1 or TRBD2 (5 bases each). Trimming cost V 3 bases and J 2 bases, with 12 bases left between them. The CDR3 is made up of 14 amino acids. Per the germline V gene, CDR1 is SGDLS and CDR2 is YYNGEE. The CDR3 DNA reads TGTGCCAGCAGCGCCTCAGGGAGCACCTACGAGCAGTACTTC. Its protein product is CASSASGSTYEQYF.

The chain is built from TRBV6-5 and TRBJ2-7, with 8 bases fitting TRBD1. The CDR3 runs to 16 residues. Germline V CDR1 and CDR2: MNHEY, SVGAGI. The ends lost 0 bases at V and 0 bases at J; junction bases unmatched: 4. CDR3 region: CASSYSDQGASYEQYF. As DNA, the CDR3 is TGTGCCAGCAGTTACTCCGACCAGGGGGCCTCCTACGAGCAGTACTTC.

This chain joins TRBV12-2 and TRBJ1-1; TRBD1 is taken as the D call from the table, unchecked against the DNA. TRBV12-2 is classified as a pseudogene. The CDR3 covers 13 residues. The chain's CDR3 is CASRHRGGTEAFF. As DNA, the CDR3 is TGTGCAAGTCGCCACAGGGGGGGCACTGAAGCTTTCTTT.

The CDR3 loop reads CASSIRGLHEQYF. As DNA, the CDR3 is TGTGCCAGTAGTATTCGGGGCCTCCACGAGCAGTACTTC. The chain has TRBV19 and TRBJ2-7; D could derive from TRBD1 or TRBD2 (5 bases each). The CDR3 is 13 residues long. Germline CDR1 and CDR2: LNHDA and SQIVND (reference sequence). Trimming removed 3 bases at V and 5 bases at J, with 11 bases between.

The rearrangement uses TRBV4-1 and TRBJ2-7, with D possibly being TRBD1 or TRBD2 (6 bases each). V gave up 1 base and J gave up 4 bases, with 14 bases separating them. This CDR3 is 15 amino acids long. CDR1 is MGHRA and CDR2 is YSYEKL in the germline V gene. The CDR3 DNA reads TGCGCCAGCAGCCAAGCGTACGGGGGCGGATACGAGCAGTACTTC. Its translation is CASSQAYGGGYEQYF.

Notes on this clone: A read error may account for a junction end that differs from germline. V and J are TRBV5-3 and TRBJ2-3; no definite D call. TRBV5-3 is filed as an ORF, its function uncertain. CDR3 size: 13 residues. The CDR3 DNA follows: TGTGCCAGCAGCTTGTGGGGCACAGATACGCAGTATTTT. This codes for CASSLWGTDTQYF.

The DNA of the CDR3 is TGTGCCAGTAGTCTGCTTCGTAATGAGCAGTTCTTC. It specifies CASSLLRNEQFF. This chain connects TRBV19 to TRBJ2-1, with unresolved D. This CDR3 region has 12 residues. The germline V and J ends were trimmed by 5 bases and 7 bases, with 9 bases remaining between them. From germline, CDR1 is LNHDA and CDR2 SQIVND (reference sequence).

The chain has TRBV30 and TRBJ1-4; D might be TRBD1 (5 bases). The CDR3 extends over 12 amino acids. The germline gives CDR1 GTSNPN, CDR2 SVGIG (reference sequence). V was pared by 0 bases and J by 12 bases, with 11 bases between. In nucleotides, the CDR3 is TGTGCCTGGAGTGTCCAGGGCACGGAACTGTTTTTT. Amino acids: CAWSVQGTELFF.